This T cell receptor beta chain was recorded in a study of cytomegalovirus exposure and HLA in healthy donors. Study results and caveats: By a later analysis, the bulk of CMV-associated TCR beta chains appeared HLA-restricted.

V lost 4 bases and J lost 12, with 16 bases in between. This CDR3 has 12 amino acids. The germline V gene encodes CDR1 SGHTS and CDR2 YDEGEE. The study ran its PCR with 60 Vbeta and 13 Jbeta primers. Generated by immunoSEQ multiplex PCR, the TCRdb table keeps only in-frame clones and is missing some. The sample lists approximately 100,000 clones; less than 80% were seen once. A remark on this clone: Its cognate antigen is unknown.

Sequenced input: PBMCs. V usage is TRBV5-8 and J usage is TRBJ1-2; a weak D match, TRBD1 (5 bases). This clonotype was obtained from a man aged 40-49 years in good health and CMV-seronegative. CDR3 sequence (DNA): TGTGCCAGCAGCCTTGGAGGGGAGGGGAACACCTTC. Its translation is CASSLGGEGNTF.